The 26 T cell receptor beta chains given below trace back to one sample, sequenced in a study of control samples from healthy donors and cancer patients (dated by TCRdb to 2018 to 2021). The library was obtained by the immunoSEQ multiplex PCR assay. This is the immuneACCESS table as TCRdb keeps it, with only in-frame sequences that have V and J called. A part of the clones is gone; compared with another copy, unresolved V genes explain less than half, and the rest is unexplained. The sample includes just over 150,000 clones, with about 90% observed a single time. The ten largest clones add up to about 12% of the sample. Material for sequencing was blood. The receptors derive from a man aged 25 to 40 in good health.

The chain recombines TRBV13 with TRBJ1-1, with D perhaps TRBD1 (5 bases). V shed 8 bases and J shed 0 bases, with 13 bases lying between them. This CDR3 contains 14 residues. Germline V gene data show CDR1 as PRHDT and CDR2 as FYEKMQ (reference sequence). The CDR3 coding sequence is TGTGCCAGCGTAGGGACCCTTCTGAACACTGAAGCTTTCTTT. It codes for CASVGTLLNTEAFF.

The chain joins TRBV15 to TRBJ1-5; D call uncertain. The germline gives CDR1 LNHNV, CDR2 YYDKDF (reference sequence). The CDR3 consists of 15 residues. Trimming cost V 0 bases and J 5 bases, with 11 bases left between them. CDR3 nucleotides: TGTGCCACCAGCAGAGATGGCTCAGCCTATCAGCCCCAGCATTTT. This translates into CATSRDGSAYQPQHF.

The chain uses TRBV15 and TRBJ1-1, with D uncertain. The CDR3 sequence is 13 residues long. The V end lost 0 bases, the J end lost 3 bases, and 5 bases lay between the germline ends. Germline V gene data show CDR1 as LNHNV and CDR2 as YYDKDF (reference sequence). CDR3 protein: CATSRERDTEAFF. The CDR3 nucleotides are TGTGCCACCAGCAGAGAACGGGACACTGAAGCTTTCTTT.

The chain couples TRBV7-9 to TRBJ2-7, with 8 bases aligning to TRBD1. J lost 7 bases, V lost 1 base, and 12 bases had no gene match. The CDR3 is made up of 16 amino acids. Germline lookup yields CDR1 SEHNR and CDR2 FQNEAQ (reference sequence). This CDR3 is CASSLERGRGREEQYF. CDR3 nucleotide sequence: TGTGCCAGCAGCTTAGAAAGAGGCAGGGGGCGCGAGGAGCAGTACTTC.

V is TRBV18 and J is TRBJ2-5, with D uncertain. This CDR3 spans 11 amino acids. The V gene lost 3 bases and the J gene lost 5 bases, with 4 bases spanning the gap. The germline V gene has CDR1 KGHSH and CDR2 LQKENI. CDR3 sequence reads: CASSPRETQYF. CDR3 DNA: TGTGCCAGCTCACCGAGGGAGACCCAGTACTTC.

V is TRBV28 and J is TRBJ1-5; tentatively, D is TRBD1 (5 bases). V lost 5 bases and J 2 bases, leaving 13 bases between the germline ends. Looked up from germline, CDR1 is MDHEN and CDR2 is SYDVKM. CDR3 length equals 15 residues. The chain's CDR3 is CASSPLGGGNQPQHF. As DNA, the CDR3 is TGTGCCAGCAGTCCTCTGGGGGGAGGCAATCAGCCCCAGCATTTT.

The chain carries TRBV7-9 and TRBJ1-2, with D perhaps matching TRBD1 (5 bases). Germline values: CDR1 SEHNR, CDR2 FQNEAQ (reference sequence). The CDR3 loop spans 15 amino acids. The ends were cut back, 2 bases at V and 7 bases at J, with 17 bases in the middle. The CDR3 coding sequence is TGTGCCAGCAGCTTATTATCTCAGGGAGTAGGTGGCTACACCTTC. Translation: CASSLLSQGVGGYTF.

CDR3 nucleotides: TGTGCCAGCCATCCGCCGGGAGGTTCGGATTCACCCCTCCACTTT. Translating it yields CASHPPGGSDSPLHF. The chain joins TRBV19 to TRBJ1-6; D is uncertain. Trimming left V 9 bases short and J 8 bases short, with 20 bases between. Germline V lookup: CDR1 LNHDA, CDR2 SQIVND (reference sequence). The CDR3 has 15 residues. The variable domain in full, with the rest retrieved from reference TRBV19 and TRBJ1-6, is DGGITQSPKYLFRKEGQNVTLSCEQNLNHDAMYWYRQDPGQGLRLIYYSQIVNDFQKGDIAEGYSVSREKKESFPLTVTSAQKNPTAFYLCASHPPGGSDSPLHFGNGTRLTVT.

This chain joins TRBV6-5 and TRBJ1-4, with a tentative D call TRBD1 (6 bases). The germline gives CDR1 MNHEY, CDR2 SVGAGI. The CDR3 totals 15 residues. Trimming removed 5 bases at V and 7 bases at J, with 17 bases between. CDR3 sequence (DNA): TGTGCCAGCAGTCCGCTAGGGGGACATGCTGAAAAACTGTTTTTT. Protein sequence: CASSPLGGHAEKLFF.

This chain links TRBV7-9 with TRBJ2-4; 8 bases agree with TRBD1. Germline CDR1 reads SEHNR; CDR2 reads FQNEAQ (reference sequence). V shed 1 base, J shed 0 bases, and the junction held 2 bases outside the gene matches. The CDR3 contains 16 residues. The CDR3 here is CASSLVQGAAKNIQYF. CDR3 DNA sequence: TGTGCCAGCAGCTTAGTCCAGGGGGCAGCCAAAAACATTCAGTACTTC.

The rearrangement links TRBV7-9 to TRBJ2-1, with TRBD2 matching over 10 bases. V gave up 6 bases and J gave up 4 bases; unmatched junction bases: 3. This CDR3 has 14 residues. The germline V gene encodes CDR1 SEHNR and CDR2 FQNEAQ (reference sequence). DNA of the CDR3: TGTGCCAGCAGTAAACTAGCGGGGTACAATGAGCAGTTCTTC. It yields the protein CASSKLAGYNEQFF.

This chain joins TRBV29-1 and TRBJ2-2, with 9 bases aligning to TRBD2. This CDR3 has 14 amino acids. The junction had 8 bases not matched to a gene; V was cut back by 5 bases and J by 7 bases. The germline gives CDR1 SQVTM, CDR2 ANQGSEA. The CDR3 loop is CSVSGTSKGGELFF. CDR3 bases: TGCAGCGTTTCCGGGACTAGCAAGGGCGGGGAGCTGTTTTTT.

The genes are TRBV12-5 and TRBJ2-1, with D maybe TRBD2 (5 bases). Germline V gene lookup returns CDR1 LGHNT and CDR2 FRNRAP. Trimming left V 0 bases short and J 1 base short, with 10 bases between. This CDR3 comprises 16 residues. CDR3 sequence: CASGLVLGESYNEQFF. As DNA, the CDR3 is TGTGCTAGTGGTTTGGTACTGGGAGAATCCTACAATGAGCAGTTCTTC.

The chain employs TRBV19 and TRBJ2-2; D possibly matches TRBD1 or TRBD2 (5 bases each). V shed 3 bases and J shed 0 bases, with 11 bases lying between them. The CDR3 length is 16 residues. The germline V gene encodes CDR1 LNHDA and CDR2 SQIVND (reference sequence). The CDR3: CASSIPGPPNTGELFF. CDR3 coding DNA: TGTGCCAGTAGTATTCCGGGACCACCGAACACCGGGGAGCTGTTTTTT.

This clone was seen just once. This sequence joins TRBV7-7 and TRBJ1-1; D remains ambiguous. Germline CDR1 SSHAT, CDR2 FNYEAQ (reference sequence). CDR3 length: 13 amino acids. V was clipped by 4 bases and J by 0 bases, with 6 bases between them. CDR3 sequence (DNA): TGTGCCAGCAGCTCCATGATGAACACTGAAGCTTTCTTT. It codes for CASSSMMNTEAFF. Full variable domain (rest looked up from reference TRBV7-7 and TRBJ1-1): GAGVSQSPRYKVTKRGQDVTLRCDPISSHATLYWYQQALGQGPEFLTYFNYEAQPDKSGLPSDRFSAERPEGSISTLTIQRTEQRDSAMYRCASSSMMNTEAFFGQGTRLTVV.

The chain carries TRBV2 and TRBJ1-1; 8 bases align to TRBD1. The CDR3 spans 11 residues. Germline V gives CDR1 SNHLY, CDR2 FYNNEI. Trimming cost V 10 bases and J 6 bases; bases outside gene matches: 4. CDR3 coding DNA: TGTGCCAAGACAGGGGACTCTGAAGCTTTCTTT. It yields the protein CAKTGDSEAFF.

This CDR3 reads CASGRDPNTEAFF. In nucleotides, the CDR3 is TGTGCCAGCGGCCGGGACCCTAACACTGAAGCTTTCTTT. The chain couples TRBV25-1 to TRBJ1-1, with a tentative D call TRBD1 (5 bases). CDR1 is MGHDK, CDR2 SYGVNS, per germline. This CDR3 region has 13 residues. V lost 8 bases to trimming and J lost 2 bases, with 12 bases between them.

V gene TRBV7-3 combines with J gene TRBJ2-7, with a possible D match to TRBD1 (5 bases). From germline, CDR1 is SGHTA and CDR2 FQGTGA. The CDR3 length is 15 residues. V was cut by 5 bases and J by 2 bases, with 16 bases left in between. The CDR3 is CASSAPGYNTYEQYF. For the CDR3, the DNA is TGTGCCAGCAGCGCCCCAGGGTACAACACCTACGAGCAGTACTTC.

This chain joins TRBV6-2 or TRBV6-3 and TRBJ2-2; D remains unclear. The CDR3 contains 13 residues. Germline loops: CDR1 MNHEY, CDR2 SVGEGT. Trimming removed 0 bases at V and 5 bases at J, with 4 bases between. The CDR3 reads CASSYSRTGELFF. CDR3 coding DNA: TGTGCCAGCAGTTACTCGAGAACCGGGGAGCTGTTTTTT.

The sample holds one count of this clone. The CDR3 protein is CASSWGSGGTKETQYF. The CDR3 DNA reads as TGTGCCAGCAGTTGGGGGAGCGGGGGTACGAAAGAGACCCAGTACTTC. The chain links TRBV6-6 to TRBJ2-5, with 8 bases lining up with TRBD2. CDR3 size: 16 residues. The V segment lost 4 bases and the J segment 3 bases; nucleotides outside the gene matches: 10. CDR1 is MNHNY, CDR2 SVGAGI, per germline (reference sequence).

The sample holds a few counts of this clone. This rearrangement joins TRBV7-6 to TRBJ1-3; D may be TRBD1 (5 bases). Germline CDR1 SGHVS, CDR2 FNYEAQ. The V end lost 5 bases, the J end lost 2 bases, and 13 bases lay between the germline ends. This CDR3 is 15 amino acids long. The CDR3 region is CASSPSTGAGNTIYF. CDR3 bases: TGTGCCAGCAGCCCGTCGACGGGGGCTGGAAACACCATATATTTT. Full variable domain (outside the CDR3, taken from reference TRBV7-6 and TRBJ1-3): GAGVSQSPRYKVTKRGQDVALRCDPISGHVSLYWYRQALGQGPEFLTYFNYEAQQDKSGLPNDRFSAERPEGSISTLTIQRTEQRDSAMYRCASSPSTGAGNTIYFGEGSWLTVV.

The chain couples TRBV6-1 to TRBJ1-5; D is possibly TRBD1 (5 bases). Between the trimmed V and J ends, which lost 2 bases and 2 bases, there was a span of 19 bases. The germline V gene has CDR1 MNHNS and CDR2 SASEGT. This CDR3 contains 18 residues. Here the CDR3 reads CASSEPAWSGIGNQPQHF. CDR3 sequence (DNA): TGTGCCAGCAGTGAACCCGCCTGGTCAGGGATCGGCAATCAGCCCCAGCATTTT.

The chain has TRBV18 and TRBJ1-2, with 9 nucleotides matching TRBD1. This CDR3 contains 17 residues. CDR1 is KGHSH, CDR2 LQKENI, per germline. The V and J ends lost 4 bases and 0 bases, in that order; junction bases with no gene match: 9. Here the CDR3 reads CASSLKTGGPPNYGYTF. The CDR3 nucleotides read TGTGCCAGCTCACTAAAGACAGGGGGGCCTCCTAACTATGGCTACACCTTC.

This clone was detected only once. The chain joins TRBV6-2 or TRBV6-3 to TRBJ2-5, with D perhaps matching TRBD2 (6 bases). Germline CDR1 is MNHEY and CDR2 is SVGEGT. V shed 4 bases and J shed 5 bases, with 14 bases lying between them. The CDR3 totals 14 residues. Written as DNA, the CDR3 is TGTGCCAGCAGTTTTGGGGCGGAGGGCGAGACCCAGTACTTC. Its protein is CASSFGAEGETQYF.

V and J are TRBV5-4 and TRBJ2-1, with 9 bases lining up with TRBD2. Germline CDR1 reads SGHNT; CDR2 reads YYREEE (reference sequence). The length of the CDR3 is 14 residues. The J segment lost 7 bases and the V segment lost 4 bases, leaving 6 bases of the junction unmatched. CDR3 in DNA: TGTGCCAGCAGCGTAGCGGGAGCGGGGAATGAGCAGTTCTTC. As protein: CASSVAGAGNEQFF.

The table lists this clone with a count of one. This rearrangement joins TRBV3-1 (or the pseudogene TRBV3-2) to TRBJ2-1, with 8 bases identical to TRBD2. Germline loops: CDR1 LGHDT, CDR2 YNNKEL (reference sequence). The CDR3 spans 18 residues. V lost 4 bases and J lost 6; bases outside the gene matches: 17. The CDR3 DNA sequence: TGTGCCAGCAGCCTGAGGGCGGGAGGATGGGATCATCGCAATGAGCAGTTCTTC. It codes for CASSLRAGGWDHRNEQFF.